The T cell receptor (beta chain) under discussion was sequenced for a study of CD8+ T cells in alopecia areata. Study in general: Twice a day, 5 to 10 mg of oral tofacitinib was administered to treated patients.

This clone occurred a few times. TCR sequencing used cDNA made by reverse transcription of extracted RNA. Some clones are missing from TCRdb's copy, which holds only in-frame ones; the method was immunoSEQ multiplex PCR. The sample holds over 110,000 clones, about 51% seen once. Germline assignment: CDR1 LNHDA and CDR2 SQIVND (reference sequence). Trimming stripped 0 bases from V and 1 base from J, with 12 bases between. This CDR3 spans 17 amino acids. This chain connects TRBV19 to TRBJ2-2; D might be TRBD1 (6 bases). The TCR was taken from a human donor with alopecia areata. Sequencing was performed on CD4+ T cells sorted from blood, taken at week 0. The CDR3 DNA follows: TGTGCCAGTAGTATAGAGACGACAGGCGAGAACACCGGGGAGCTGTTTTTT. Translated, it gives CASSIETTGENTGELFF.